This TCR beta chain was sequenced for a study of T-cell memory formation after mild COVID-19. About the study: Largely donor-specific TCR clusters were found.

The CDR3 spans 14 residues. V was cut by 1 base and J by 6 bases, with 9 bases left in between. Germline V CDR1 and CDR2: SGHVS, FNYEAQ. This clonotype has a handful of counts. Its antigen is as yet unknown. Employing constant-segment primers, 5'RACE generated TCR alpha and TCR beta cDNA libraries bearing sample barcodes and UMIs. TCRdb ran MiXCR on the 5' RACE reads and lists one entry per CDR3 protein. The sample holds fewer than 650,000 distinct CDR3 sequences, approximately 15% seen once. Study findings and constraints: Clones that shrank (day 15 to 85) were balanced CD4/CD8, whereas later expanders leaned CD4+. Clones that contracted clustered mainly in CM and EM if CD4+ and in EMRA if CD8+.

The receptor was isolated from an adult woman who had mild COVID-19 (a few samples of this study predate the infection). Cell type and time point are not known. The specimen sequenced was PBMCs or a T cell subset sorted from them (not recorded which). The V call is TRBV7-6, the J call TRBJ2-2; D gene ambiguous. The CDR3, as DNA: TGTGCCAGCAGCTTAGTCGGCTTGTCCGGGGAGCTGTTTTTT. Its protein is CASSLVGLSGELFF.